This TCR beta chain was sequenced in a study of CXCR3-negative and CXCR3-positive naive CD8 T cells. Whole-study findings and limits: Relative to memory CD8+ cells, whose diversity was much lower, both naive subsets had comparably high diversity.

The length of the CDR3 is 12 residues. Germline-derived CDR1 and CDR2 are LGHDT and YNNKEL (reference sequence). This clonotype is classed as medium-sized (0.01 to 0.1%) by frequency. Its specificity is unknown. Preparation of TRB cDNA libraries relied on 5' RACE carrying UMI labels. With the 5' RACE reads reprocessed, TCRdb shows one record per CDR3 protein and no DNA. This table holds 4,500 to 7,000 distinct CDR3 sequences. This sequence joins TRBV3-1 and TRBJ2-1; TCRdb outputs TRBD1, but without DNA this stays unchecked. The clonotype was recovered from a human donor in good health. Some clones in this sample may be carry-over from other donors' samples. The sequenced sample consisted of naive CXCR3- CD8+ T cells from blood. Subset: CD45RO-CCR7+CD27+CD95- naive CD8+ T cells lacking CXCR3 (TNR3-). The CDR3 reads CASSHVKGQEFF.